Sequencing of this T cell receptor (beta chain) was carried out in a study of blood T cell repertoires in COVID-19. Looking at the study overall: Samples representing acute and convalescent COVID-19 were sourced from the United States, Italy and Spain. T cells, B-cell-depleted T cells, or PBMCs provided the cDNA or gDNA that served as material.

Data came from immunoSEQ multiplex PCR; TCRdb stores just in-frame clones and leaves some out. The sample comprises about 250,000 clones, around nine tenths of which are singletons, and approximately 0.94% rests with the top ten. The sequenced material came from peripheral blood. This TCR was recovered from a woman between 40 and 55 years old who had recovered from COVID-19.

Written as DNA, the CDR3 is TGTGCCAGCAGTGAGGGACGGGGGACTAGCGGAATCCGACAGTACTTC. Its protein product is CASSEGRGTSGIRQYF. J is TRBJ2-7 and V is TRBV25-1; 11 nucleotides match TRBD2. The V gene end was trimmed by 3 bases and the J gene end by 10 bases; junction bases not matched to a gene: 14. Germline-derived CDR1 and CDR2 are MGHDK and SYGVNS. The CDR3 sequence is 16 residues long.